This T cell receptor (beta chain) was identified during a study of radiation and T cells in renal cell carcinoma. Study at large: Nephrectomy followed 15 Gy stereotactic body radiation by 4 weeks. Overall study findings and caveats: In blood, top tumor clones expanded by 2 weeks, shrinking by 4.

There are a few counts of this clone. No antigen is known for it. Time point here: baseline pretreatment blood. Treatment in this sample: 15 Gy SBRT to primary tumor, nephrectomy 4 weeks later. Blood was sampled at baseline, 2 weeks and 4 weeks after SBRT. The patient's renal cell carcinoma had clear cell pathology. The method was immunoSEQ multiplex PCR; TCRdb's version includes in-frame clones alone and lacks a portion of them. This table has 150,000 or so clones, 88% appearing once. Germline values: CDR1 SGHRS, CDR2 YFSETQ. The CDR3 is 13 amino acids. V was clipped by 4 bases and J by 4 bases; unmatched bases: 4.

The V gene is TRBV5-1, the J gene TRBJ1-1; 7 bases are shared with TRBD1. This sequence originates from a woman between 70 and 85 years old with renal cell carcinoma. This specimen was blood, taken from a patient whose treatment included radiotherapy and nephrectomy. Here the CDR3 DNA reads TGCGCCAGCAGCAGACAGGGAGGCACTGAAGCTTTCTTT. This translates into CASSRQGGTEAFF.